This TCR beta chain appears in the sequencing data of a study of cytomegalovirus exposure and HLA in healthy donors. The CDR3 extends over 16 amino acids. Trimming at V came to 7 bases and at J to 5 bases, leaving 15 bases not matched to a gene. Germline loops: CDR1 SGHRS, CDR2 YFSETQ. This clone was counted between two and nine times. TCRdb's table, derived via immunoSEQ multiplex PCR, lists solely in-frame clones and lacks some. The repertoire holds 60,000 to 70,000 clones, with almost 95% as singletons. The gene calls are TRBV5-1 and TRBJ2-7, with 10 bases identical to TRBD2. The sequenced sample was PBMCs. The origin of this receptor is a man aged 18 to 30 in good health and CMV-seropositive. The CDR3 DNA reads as TGCGCCAGCCGCTCTTCTGGGGCTAGCGGGAGAAACGAGCAGTACTTC. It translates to CASRSSGASGRNEQYF.